This is a list of T cell receptor beta chains from one sample in a study of identical twins. TCRdb re-derived calls from the 5' RACE reads in MiXCR, one entry per CDR3 protein. The data hold 1.5 million to 2 million distinct CDR3 sequences, with under 35% observed a single time. The sample consisted of cord blood. These receptors were taken from a newborn girl in good health. The CDR3 runs from the conserved cysteine through the conserved F or W. A D gene is named only where the DNA matches it firmly. Clone size is shown for a subset of rows, as once, few, many or a class of expanded clone.

v_call: TRBV20-1
cdr3_length: 17
j_call: TRBJ2-1
clone_size: -
d_call: -
cdr3_nt: TGCAGTGCTAGTCACTCGGCCGGTGGGGGGCTAGGAAATGAGCAGTTCTTC
cdr3_aa: CSASHSAGGGLGNEQFF

v_call: TRBV5-1
cdr3_length: 14
j_call: TRBJ2-7
clone_size: -
d_call: -
cdr3_nt: TGCGCCAGCAGCTCTAGTCAGGGCCCCTACGAGCAGTACTTC
cdr3_aa: CASSSSQGPYEQYF

v_call: TRBV28
cdr3_length: 15
j_call: TRBJ2-1
clone_size: -
d_call: TRBD1
cdr3_nt: TGTGCCAGCAGTCCCATCGGGACAGGAAGGAATGAGCAGTTCTTC
cdr3_aa: CASSPIGTGRNEQFF

v_call: TRBV29-1
cdr3_length: 13
j_call: TRBJ2-5
clone_size: few
d_call: TRBD2
cdr3_nt: TGCAGCGTTTGGGGACTAGCGCAAGAGACCCAGTACTTC
cdr3_aa: CSVWGLAQETQYF

v_call: TRBV7-6
cdr3_length: 16
j_call: TRBJ2-2
clone_size: -
d_call: -
cdr3_nt: TGTGCCAGCAGCTTAGCGTTAACAAGCGTGGCCGGGGAGCTGTTTTTT
cdr3_aa: CASSLALTSVAGELFF

v_call: TRBV29-1
cdr3_length: 12
j_call: TRBJ1-2
clone_size: few
d_call: -
cdr3_nt: TGCAGCGTTGTCTGGGGGGCGGGCGGCTACACCTTC
cdr3_aa: CSVVWGAGGYTF

v_call: TRBV7-8
cdr3_length: 15
j_call: TRBJ2-1
clone_size: few
d_call: -
cdr3_nt: TGTGCCAGCAGCTTAGTAGCGGCTCGTTACAATGAGCAGTTCTTC
cdr3_aa: CASSLVAARYNEQFF

v_call: TRBV3-1
cdr3_length: 19
j_call: TRBJ2-1
clone_size: few
d_call: -
cdr3_nt: TGTGCCAGCAGCTTCGTAGCGGAGGGGCCTGCAAGCTCCTACAATGAGCAGTTCTTC
cdr3_aa: CASSFVAEGPASSYNEQFF

v_call: TRBV20-1
cdr3_length: 15
j_call: TRBJ2-1
clone_size: few
d_call: -
cdr3_nt: TGCAGTGCTAGAGATATGTTGGGGTCCTACAATGAGCAGTTCTTC
cdr3_aa: CSARDMLGSYNEQFF

v_call: TRBV5-4
cdr3_length: 14
j_call: TRBJ2-1
clone_size: -
d_call: TRBD2
cdr3_nt: TGTGCCAGCAGCTTTAGCGGGAGAGGTCATGAGCAGTTCTTC
cdr3_aa: CASSFSGRGHEQFF

v_call: TRBV20-1
cdr3_length: 15
j_call: TRBJ2-3
clone_size: -
d_call: TRBD1
cdr3_nt: TGCAGTCCACAAACCGGGACAGAGACTTTAGATACGCAGTATTTT
cdr3_aa: CSPQTGTETLDTQYF

v_call: TRBV3-1
cdr3_length: 14
j_call: TRBJ2-1
clone_size: -
d_call: TRBD2
cdr3_nt: TGTGCCAGCAGCCAACCTAGCGGGGGGAATGAGCAGTTCTTC
cdr3_aa: CASSQPSGGNEQFF

v_call: TRBV29-1
cdr3_length: 11
j_call: TRBJ1-5
clone_size: few
d_call: -
cdr3_nt: TGCAGCGTAGGAGAAGAGCAGCCCCAGCATTTT
cdr3_aa: CSVGEEQPQHF

v_call: TRBV4-2
cdr3_length: 19
j_call: TRBJ2-2
clone_size: -
d_call: TRBD2
cdr3_nt: TGTGCCAGCAGCCAAGATTTCGGGACTAGCTGGCGGGGTGCCGGGGAGCTGTTTTTT
cdr3_aa: CASSQDFGTSWRGAGELFF

v_call: TRBV28
cdr3_length: 11
j_call: TRBJ2-3
clone_size: -
d_call: -
cdr3_nt: TGTGCCAGCGGGAGTGCAGATACGCAGTATTTT
cdr3_aa: CASGSADTQYF

v_call: TRBV10-2
cdr3_length: 14
j_call: TRBJ2-2
clone_size: -
d_call: TRBD1
cdr3_nt: TGCGCCAGTAGACCGGACAGGGCCACCGGGGAGCTGTTTTTT
cdr3_aa: CASRPDRATGELFF

v_call: TRBV20-1
cdr3_length: 14
j_call: TRBJ1-5
clone_size: -
d_call: TRBD1
cdr3_nt: TGCAGCTCATTACCGGGACAGTCAAGACAGCCCCAGCATTTT
cdr3_aa: CSSLPGQSRQPQHF

v_call: TRBV12-3/TRBV12-4
cdr3_length: 16
j_call: TRBJ2-3
clone_size: -
d_call: TRBD2
cdr3_nt: TGTGCCAGCACCCTGGGGAGCGGGGGAGTGACAGATACGCAGTATTTT
cdr3_aa: CASTLGSGGVTDTQYF

v_call: TRBV10-3
cdr3_length: 14
j_call: TRBJ1-1
clone_size: -
d_call: TRBD1
cdr3_nt: TGTGCCATCAACCCCACAGGGGTAGACACTGAAGCTTTCTTT
cdr3_aa: CAINPTGVDTEAFF

v_call: TRBV5-1
cdr3_length: 15
j_call: TRBJ2-3
clone_size: few
d_call: -
cdr3_nt: TGCGCCAGCAGCTTGTGGCCCCCCAGCACAGATACGCAGTATTTT
cdr3_aa: CASSLWPPSTDTQYF

v_call: TRBV14
cdr3_length: 18
j_call: TRBJ2-1
clone_size: few
d_call: -
cdr3_nt: TGTGCCAGCAGCCAATCTGGGCTAGCTTTCTTACTGAACAATGAGCAGTTCTTC
cdr3_aa: CASSQSGLAFLLNNEQFF

v_call: TRBV6-1
cdr3_length: 13
j_call: TRBJ2-7
clone_size: -
d_call: TRBD1
cdr3_nt: TGTGCCGGATCCGGGACAGGGGTCTACGAGCAGTACTTC
cdr3_aa: CAGSGTGVYEQYF

v_call: TRBV5-6
cdr3_length: 14
j_call: TRBJ2-3
clone_size: -
d_call: TRBD1
cdr3_nt: TGTGCCAGCAGCCCGATGAGGGGGCCAGATACGCAGTATTTT
cdr3_aa: CASSPMRGPDTQYF

v_call: TRBV7-2
cdr3_length: 14
j_call: TRBJ1-4
clone_size: few
d_call: -
cdr3_nt: TGTGCCAGCAGCTTACGGGTTAGCGGTGAAAAACTGTTTTTT
cdr3_aa: CASSLRVSGEKLFF

v_call: TRBV24-1
cdr3_length: 15
j_call: TRBJ2-1
clone_size: -
d_call: TRBD2
cdr3_nt: TGTGCCACCAGCTCTGGGGAGGGGAGCTACAATGAGCAGTTCTTC
cdr3_aa: CATSSGEGSYNEQFF

v_call: TRBV7-8
cdr3_length: 17
j_call: TRBJ2-3
clone_size: -
d_call: -
cdr3_nt: TGTGCCAGCAGCTTAGAAGTCGGGGTCGGGCGCACAGATACGCAGTATTTT
cdr3_aa: CASSLEVGVGRTDTQYF

v_call: TRBV25-1
cdr3_length: 13
j_call: TRBJ1-4
clone_size: -
d_call: -
cdr3_nt: TGTGCCAGCAGCGGTTACCAATTGAAAAAACTGTTTTTT
cdr3_aa: CASSGYQLKKLFF